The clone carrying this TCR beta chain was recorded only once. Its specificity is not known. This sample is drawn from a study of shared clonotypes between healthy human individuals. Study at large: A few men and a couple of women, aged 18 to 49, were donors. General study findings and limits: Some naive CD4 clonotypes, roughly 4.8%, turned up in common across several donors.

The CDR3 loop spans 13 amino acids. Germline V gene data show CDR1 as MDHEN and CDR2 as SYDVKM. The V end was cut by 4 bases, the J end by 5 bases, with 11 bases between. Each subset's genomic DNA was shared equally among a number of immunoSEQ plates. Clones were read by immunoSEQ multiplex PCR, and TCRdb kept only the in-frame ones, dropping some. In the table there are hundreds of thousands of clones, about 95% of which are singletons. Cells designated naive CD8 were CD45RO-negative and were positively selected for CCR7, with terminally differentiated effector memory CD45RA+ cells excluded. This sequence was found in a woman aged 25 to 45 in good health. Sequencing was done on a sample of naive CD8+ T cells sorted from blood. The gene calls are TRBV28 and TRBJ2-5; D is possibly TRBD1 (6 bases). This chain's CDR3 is CASSSQGGETQYF. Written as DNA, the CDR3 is TGTGCCAGCAGTTCACAGGGTGGGGAGACCCAGTACTTC.